This TCR beta chain was found in a study of PD-1 blockade in classical Hodgkin lymphoma. Study details: Intravenous infusions of nivolumab 3 mg/kg reached patients every 2 weeks. Study outcomes and limitations: TCR diversity in CD4+, not CD8+, cells rose significantly by C4D1. Repertoire differences lack defined causes, possibly disease activity or prior therapy.

Comment on this clone: What it binds is not known.

Every patient was affected by relapse after autologous stem cell transplantation, while exposure to brentuximab vedotin was not uniform. Some clones are missing from TCRdb's copy, which holds only in-frame ones; the method was immunoSEQ multiplex PCR. This sample carries about 27,000 clones, about 78% of them seen once, and the ten largest clones take 35% to 45%. The ends were cut back, 4 bases at V and 4 bases at J, with 10 bases in the middle. This CDR3 is built from 13 residues. Germline V gives CDR1 SGHTA, CDR2 FQGTGA. This sequence was found in a human donor with classical Hodgkin lymphoma. The V call is TRBV7-3, the J call TRBJ1-1; no firm D call. The source was peripheral blood mononuclear cells (PBMCs), collected before the second cycle of nivolumab. Here the CDR3 DNA reads TGTGCCAGCAGCTCTCAGGACGGCACTGAAGCTTTCTTT. As protein: CASSSQDGTEAFF. Full variable domain (rest looked up from reference TRBV7-3 and TRBJ1-1): GAGVSQTPSNKVTEKGKYVELRCDPISGHTALYWYRQSLGQGPEFLIYFQGTGAADDSGLPNDRFFAVRPEGSVSTLKIQRTERGDSAVYLCASSSQDGTEAFFGQGTRLTVV.